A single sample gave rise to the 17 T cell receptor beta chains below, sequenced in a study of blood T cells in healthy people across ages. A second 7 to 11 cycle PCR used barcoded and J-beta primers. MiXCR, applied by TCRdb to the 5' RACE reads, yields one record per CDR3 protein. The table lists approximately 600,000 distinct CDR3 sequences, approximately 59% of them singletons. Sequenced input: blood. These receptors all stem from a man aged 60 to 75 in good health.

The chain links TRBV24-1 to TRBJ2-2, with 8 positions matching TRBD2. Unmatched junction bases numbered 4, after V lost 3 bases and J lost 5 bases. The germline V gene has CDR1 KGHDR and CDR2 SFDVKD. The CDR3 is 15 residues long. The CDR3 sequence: CATSDAGTRTGELFF. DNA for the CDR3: TGTGCCACCAGTGATGCCGGGACTAGAACCGGGGAGCTGTTTTTT.

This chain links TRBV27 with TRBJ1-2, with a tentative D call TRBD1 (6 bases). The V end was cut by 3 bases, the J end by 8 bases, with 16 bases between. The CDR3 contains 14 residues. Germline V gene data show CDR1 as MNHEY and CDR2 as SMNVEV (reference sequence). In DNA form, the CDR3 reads TGTGCCAGCAGTTTCTGGGGAGGGGGTCGCGGCTACACCTTC. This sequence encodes CASSFWGGGRGYTF.

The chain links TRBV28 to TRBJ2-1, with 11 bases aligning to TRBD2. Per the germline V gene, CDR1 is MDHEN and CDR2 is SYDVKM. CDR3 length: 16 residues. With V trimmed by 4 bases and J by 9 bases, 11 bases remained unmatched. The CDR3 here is CASSSWLAGGPGEQFF. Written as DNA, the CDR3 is TGTGCCAGCAGTTCGTGGCTAGCGGGGGGCCCCGGTGAGCAGTTCTTC.

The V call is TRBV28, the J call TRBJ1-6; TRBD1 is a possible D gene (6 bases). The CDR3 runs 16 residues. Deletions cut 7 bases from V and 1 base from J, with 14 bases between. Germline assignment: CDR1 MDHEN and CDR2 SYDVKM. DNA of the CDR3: TGTGCCAGCACCCTAGGGGGGCCGTCCTATAATTCACCCCTCCACTTT. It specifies CASTLGGPSYNSPLHF.

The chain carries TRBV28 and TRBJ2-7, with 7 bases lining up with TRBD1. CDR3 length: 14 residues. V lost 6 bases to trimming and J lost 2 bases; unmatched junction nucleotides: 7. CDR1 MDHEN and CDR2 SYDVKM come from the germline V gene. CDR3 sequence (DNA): TGTGCCAGCAGACCCGGACAGGTCGCCTACGAGCAGTACTTC. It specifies CASRPGQVAYEQYF.

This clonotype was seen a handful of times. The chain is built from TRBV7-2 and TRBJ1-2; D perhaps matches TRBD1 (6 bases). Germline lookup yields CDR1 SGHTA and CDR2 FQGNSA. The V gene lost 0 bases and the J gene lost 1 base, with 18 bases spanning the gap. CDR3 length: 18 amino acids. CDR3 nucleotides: TGTGCCAGCAGCTTAGCAGGGGCAGGGGCGACTATTAACTATGGCTACACCTTC. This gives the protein CASSLAGAGATINYGYTF.

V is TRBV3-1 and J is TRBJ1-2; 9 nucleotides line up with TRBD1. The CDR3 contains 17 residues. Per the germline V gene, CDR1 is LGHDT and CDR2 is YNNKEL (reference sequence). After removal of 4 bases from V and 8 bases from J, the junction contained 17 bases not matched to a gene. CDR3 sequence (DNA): TGTGCCAGCAGCCGCAGGACGCCGGGACAGGGAATGGGGGGCTACACCTTC. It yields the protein CASSRRTPGQGMGGYTF.

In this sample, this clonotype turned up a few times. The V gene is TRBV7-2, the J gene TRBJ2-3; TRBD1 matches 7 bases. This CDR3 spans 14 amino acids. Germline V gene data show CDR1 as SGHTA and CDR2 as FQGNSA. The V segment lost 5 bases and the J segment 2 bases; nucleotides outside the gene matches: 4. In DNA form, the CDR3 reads TGTGCCAGCAGCACCGGACAGGACACAGATACGCAGTATTTT. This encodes CASSTGQDTDTQYF.

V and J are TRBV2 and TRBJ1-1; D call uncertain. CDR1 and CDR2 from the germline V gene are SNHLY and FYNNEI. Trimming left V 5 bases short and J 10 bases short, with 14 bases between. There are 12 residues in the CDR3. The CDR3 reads CASSRASRGAFF. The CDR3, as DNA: TGTGCCAGCAGTAGGGCTTCGCGTGGAGCTTTCTTT.

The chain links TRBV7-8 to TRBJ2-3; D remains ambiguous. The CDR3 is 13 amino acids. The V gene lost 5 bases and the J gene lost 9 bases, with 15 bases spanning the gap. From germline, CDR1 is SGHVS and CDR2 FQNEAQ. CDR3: CASSARLPSTQYF. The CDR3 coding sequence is TGTGCCAGCAGCGCCCGACTTCCGAGCACGCAGTATTTT.

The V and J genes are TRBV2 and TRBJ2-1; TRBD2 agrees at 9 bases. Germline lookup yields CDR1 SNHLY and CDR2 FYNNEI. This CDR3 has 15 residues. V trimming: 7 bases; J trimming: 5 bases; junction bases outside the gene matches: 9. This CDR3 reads CASTLAGAPNNEQFF. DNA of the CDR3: TGTGCCAGCACCTTAGCGGGGGCCCCGAACAATGAGCAGTTCTTC. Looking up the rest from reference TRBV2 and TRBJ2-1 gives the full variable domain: EPEVTQTPSHQVTQMGQEVILRCVPISNHLYFYWYRQILGQKVEFLVSFYNNEISEKSEIFDDQFSVERPDGSNFTLKIRSTKLEDSAMYFCASTLAGAPNNEQFFGPGTRLTVL.

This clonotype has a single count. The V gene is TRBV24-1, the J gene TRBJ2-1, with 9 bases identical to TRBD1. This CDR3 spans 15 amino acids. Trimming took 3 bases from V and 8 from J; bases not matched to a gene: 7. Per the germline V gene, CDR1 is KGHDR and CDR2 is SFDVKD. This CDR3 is CATSDPGTGWDEQFF. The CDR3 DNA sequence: TGTGCCACCAGTGATCCAGGGACAGGGTGGGATGAGCAGTTCTTC.

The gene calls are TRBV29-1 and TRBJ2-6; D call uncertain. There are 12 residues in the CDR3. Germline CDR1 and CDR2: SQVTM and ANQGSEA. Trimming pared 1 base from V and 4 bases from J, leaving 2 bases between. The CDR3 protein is CSVEVGANVLTF. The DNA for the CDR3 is TGCAGCGTTGAAGTGGGGGCCAACGTCCTGACTTTC.

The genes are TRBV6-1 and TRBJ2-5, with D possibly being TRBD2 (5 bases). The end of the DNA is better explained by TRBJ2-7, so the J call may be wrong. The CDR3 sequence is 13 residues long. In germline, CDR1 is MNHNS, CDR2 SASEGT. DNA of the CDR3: TGTGCCGTCCTTAGCGACGGGGTGCGCGAGCAGTACTTC. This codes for CAVLSDGVREQYF.

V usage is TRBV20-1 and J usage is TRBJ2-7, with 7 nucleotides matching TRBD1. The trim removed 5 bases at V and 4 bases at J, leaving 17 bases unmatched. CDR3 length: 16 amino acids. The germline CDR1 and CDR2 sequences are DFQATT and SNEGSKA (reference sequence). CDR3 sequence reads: CSARRTAGGLSYEQYF. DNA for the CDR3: TGCAGTGCTCGAAGGACGGCAGGGGGTCTATCTTACGAGCAGTACTTC.

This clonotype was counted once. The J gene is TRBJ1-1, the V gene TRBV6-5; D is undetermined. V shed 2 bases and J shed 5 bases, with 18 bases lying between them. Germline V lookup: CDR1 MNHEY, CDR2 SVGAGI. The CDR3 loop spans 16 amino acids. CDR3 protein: CASSYVAGGRQTEAFF. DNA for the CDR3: TGTGCCAGCAGTTACGTGGCAGGCGGACGGCAGACTGAAGCTTTCTTT.

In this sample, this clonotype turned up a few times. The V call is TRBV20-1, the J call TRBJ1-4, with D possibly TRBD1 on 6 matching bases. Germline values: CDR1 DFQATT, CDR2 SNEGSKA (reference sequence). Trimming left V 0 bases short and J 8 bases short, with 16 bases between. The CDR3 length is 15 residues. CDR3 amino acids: CSARDRETGGEKLFF. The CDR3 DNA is TGCAGTGCTAGAGATCGGGAGACAGGAGGAGAAAAACTGTTTTTT.